Presented here are 4 T cell receptor beta chains from one specimen sequenced in a study of OX40 agonist ivuxolimab in advanced cancers. TCRdb's copy holds only in-frame clones and misses some; the assay was immunoSEQ multiplex PCR. The repertoire holds about 13,000 clones, with 80% as singletons. The sequencing here drew on CD4+ or CD8+ T cells sorted from blood, taken in a trial of the OX40 agonist ivuxolimab. These receptors were collected from an adult with an advanced solid tumor such as melanoma, head and neck, liver or kidney cancer.

V and J are TRBV11-2 and TRBJ1-2; TRBD1 agrees at 11 bases. CDR1 and CDR2 from the germline V gene are SGHAT and FQNNGV. J lost 8 bases, V lost 5 bases, and 7 bases had no gene match. The CDR3 has 14 residues. The CDR3 nucleotides are TGTGCCAGCAGCCATGGACAGGGGGCTGGCGGCTACACCTTC. As protein: CASSHGQGAGGYTF.

The sample holds a few counts of this clone. The chain links TRBV2 to TRBJ2-2; D call uncertain. The CDR3 length is 13 residues. V was shortened by 2 bases and J by 7 bases, with 8 bases between the two germline ends. CDR1 and CDR2 (germline): SNHLY, FYNNEI. CDR3 nucleotide sequence: TGTGCCAGCAGTGAAAGGCAGGTCGGGGAGCTGTTTTTT. This encodes CASSERQVGELFF.

J is TRBJ1-2 and V is TRBV7-6; D remains unclear. CDR1 and CDR2 from the germline V gene are SGHVS and FNYEAQ. Trimming removed 5 bases from V and 5 bases from J, with 18 bases in between. The CDR3 spans 15 residues. The CDR3 is CASSPEPGKGYGYTF. Here the CDR3 DNA reads TGTGCCAGCAGCCCCGAACCGGGGAAGGGATATGGCTACACCTTC.

This chain links TRBV5-8 with TRBJ1-6, with unresolved D. There are 15 residues in the CDR3. CDR1 SGHTS and CDR2 YDEGEE come from the germline V gene. Trimming removed 4 bases at V and 8 bases at J, with 16 bases between. CDR3 region: CASSPHPPRDSPLHF. In DNA, the CDR3 is TGTGCCAGCAGCCCTCACCCCCCACGGGATTCACCCCTCCACTTT.